The 12 T cell receptor beta chains listed next were all sequenced from one sample in a study of technical replicates of blood from a few donors. Assay: immunoSEQ multiplex PCR; the TCRdb copy retains only in-frame clones and omits some. The data show under 85,000 clones, roughly 93% seen once. Specimen: T cells isolated from PBMCs. These receptor sequences come from a human donor in good health.

The V gene is TRBV10-1, the J gene TRBJ2-1; D call uncertain. The CDR3 consists of 14 residues. Per germline, CDR1 WNHNN and CDR2 SYGVQD (reference sequence). With 3 bases removed from V and 6 bases from J, the gap between germline ends came to 12 bases. DNA of the CDR3: TGCGCCAGCAGTGAAGCGACTCCCGTCAATGAGCAGTTCTTC. As protein: CASSEATPVNEQFF.

The chain employs TRBV4-1 and TRBJ2-7; 7 nucleotides agree with TRBD2. The CDR3 contains 14 residues. The germline V gene encodes CDR1 MGHRA and CDR2 YSYEKL. With V trimmed by 5 bases and J by 2 bases, 6 bases remained unmatched. The CDR3 sequence: CASSSGTTTYEQYF. CDR3 coding DNA: TGCGCCAGCAGCTCCGGGACTACCACCTACGAGCAGTACTTC.

The genes are TRBV7-6 and TRBJ2-1; tentatively, D is TRBD1 (6 bases). This CDR3 is built from 18 residues. In germline, CDR1 is SGHVS, CDR2 FNYEAQ. Trimming left V 4 bases short and J 1 base short, with 20 bases between. CDR3 nucleotide sequence: TGTGCCAGCAGCTCGGCAAGAGACAGGTTAGCGTCCTACAATGAGCAGTTCTTC. As protein: CASSSARDRLASYNEQFF.

The chain links TRBV2 to TRBJ2-3, with D possibly matching TRBD1 (6 bases). Trimming took off 6 bases at V and 7 bases at J, with 17 bases between the two ends. CDR1 and CDR2 from the germline V gene are SNHLY and FYNNEI. The CDR3 length is 14 residues. CDR3 coding DNA: TGTGCCAGCAGCGATACTAACAGGGTTTATACGCAGTATTTT. Protein product: CASSDTNRVYTQYF.

This chain's CDR3 is CAISDPSANTGELFF. The CDR3 DNA reads as TGTGCCATCAGTGATCCTAGCGCGAACACCGGGGAGCTGTTTTTT. The V call is TRBV10-3, the J call TRBJ2-2, with a tentative D call TRBD2 (6 bases). V lost 3 bases and J 0 bases, leaving 8 bases between the germline ends. This CDR3 comprises 15 residues. Germline CDR1 reads ENHRY; CDR2 reads SYGVKD.

This chain connects TRBV27 to TRBJ2-7; 8 bases fit TRBD1. Germline CDR1 reads MNHEY; CDR2 reads SMNVEV (reference sequence). The CDR3 spans 14 residues. Losses at the gene ends were 2 bases for V and 11 bases for J; bases not matched to a gene: 11. In nucleotides, the CDR3 is TGTGCCAGCAGTTTAAAAGGACAGGGCTGGGAGGAGTACTTC. Protein product: CASSLKGQGWEEYF.

The V call is TRBV18, the J call TRBJ1-6; D is unresolved. The germline V gene has CDR1 KGHSH and CDR2 LQKENI. Trimming took off 3 bases at V and 3 bases at J, with 6 bases between the two ends. CDR3 length: 14 residues. CDR3 loop: CASSPTVYNSPLHF. In nucleotides, the CDR3 is TGTGCCAGCTCACCTACTGTCTATAATTCACCCCTCCACTTT.

The gene calls are TRBV7-9 and TRBJ1-2; D is perhaps TRBD1 (5 bases). The CDR3 loop spans 12 amino acids. Germline V gives CDR1 SEHNR, CDR2 FQNEAQ (reference sequence). Trimming removed 8 bases at V and 4 bases at J, with 11 bases between. CDR3 region: CASRGDPYGYTF. The CDR3 coding sequence is TGTGCCAGCCGGGGGGACCCCTATGGCTACACCTTC.

The chain uses TRBV19 and TRBJ1-5; the D gene is possibly TRBD1 (5 bases). V was shortened by 5 bases and J by 7 bases, with 21 bases between the two germline ends. CDR1 LNHDA and CDR2 SQIVND come from the germline V gene (reference sequence). There are 16 residues in the CDR3. CDR3 region: CASSPRGGMGRQPQHF. CDR3 sequence (DNA): TGTGCCAGTAGTCCCCGGGGGGGGATGGGGCGGCAGCCCCAGCATTTT.

The rearrangement joins TRBV6-5 to TRBJ2-3; TRBD1 is a possible D gene (5 bases). This CDR3 contains 15 residues. Per the germline V gene, CDR1 is MNHEY and CDR2 is SVGAGI. V was clipped by 6 bases and J by 4 bases, with 17 bases between them. The CDR3 DNA follows: TGTGCCAGCAGCCTAGGGGCCCCCGGCCCAGATACGCAGTATTTT. Its protein product is CASSLGAPGPDTQYF.

The CDR3 loop is CASSPAGVSYNEQFF. The CDR3 nucleotides are TGTGCCAGCAGCCCGGCCGGGGTGTCCTACAATGAGCAGTTCTTC. The chain couples TRBV9 to TRBJ2-1; D is possibly TRBD2 (5 bases). The ends were cut back, 4 bases at V and 1 base at J, with 12 bases in the middle. This CDR3 has 15 amino acids. The germline V gene has CDR1 SGDLS and CDR2 YYNGEE.

The V gene is TRBV19, the J gene TRBJ1-1, with unresolved D. The CDR3 has 16 amino acids. The ends were cut back, 10 bases at V and 4 bases at J, with 25 bases in the middle. The germline gives CDR1 LNHDA, CDR2 SQIVND (reference sequence). The CDR3: CATTRPHLGLGTEAFF. CDR3 sequence (DNA): TGTGCCACCACACGCCCCCATTTGGGCCTCGGCACTGAAGCTTTCTTT.